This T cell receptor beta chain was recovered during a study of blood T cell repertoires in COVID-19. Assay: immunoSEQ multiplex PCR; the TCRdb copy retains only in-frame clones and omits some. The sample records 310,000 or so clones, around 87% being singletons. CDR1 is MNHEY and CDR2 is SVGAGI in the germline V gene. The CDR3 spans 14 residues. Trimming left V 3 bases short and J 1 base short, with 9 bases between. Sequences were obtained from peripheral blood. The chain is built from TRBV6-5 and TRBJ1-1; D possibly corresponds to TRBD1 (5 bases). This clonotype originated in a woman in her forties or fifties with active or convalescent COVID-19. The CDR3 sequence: CASSYTGENTEAFF. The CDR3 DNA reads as TGTGCCAGCAGTTATACAGGAGAGAACACTGAAGCTTTCTTT.